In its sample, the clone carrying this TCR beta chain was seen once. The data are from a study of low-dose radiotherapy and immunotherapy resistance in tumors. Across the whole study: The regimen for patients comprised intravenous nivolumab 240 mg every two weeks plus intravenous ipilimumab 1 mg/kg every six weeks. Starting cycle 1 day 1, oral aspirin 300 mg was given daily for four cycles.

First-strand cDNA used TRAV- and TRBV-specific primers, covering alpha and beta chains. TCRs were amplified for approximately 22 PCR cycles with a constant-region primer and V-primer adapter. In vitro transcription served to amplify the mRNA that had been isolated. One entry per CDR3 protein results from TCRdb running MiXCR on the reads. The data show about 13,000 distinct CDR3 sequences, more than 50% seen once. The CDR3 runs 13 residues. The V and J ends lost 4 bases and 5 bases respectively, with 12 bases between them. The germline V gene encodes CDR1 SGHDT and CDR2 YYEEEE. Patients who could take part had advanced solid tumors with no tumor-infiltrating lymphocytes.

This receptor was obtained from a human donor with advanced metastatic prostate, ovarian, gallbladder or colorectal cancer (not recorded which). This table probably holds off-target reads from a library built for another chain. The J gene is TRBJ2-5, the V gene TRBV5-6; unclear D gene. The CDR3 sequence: CASSTFFGETQYF. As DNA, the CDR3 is TGTGCCAGCAGCACCTTCTTCGGGGAGACCCAGTACTTC.